A selection of T cell receptor beta chains follows, all from one sample in a study of blood T cell repertoires in COVID-19. TCRdb's table, derived via immunoSEQ multiplex PCR, lists solely in-frame clones and lacks some. The data contain 300,000 to 350,000 clones, 70% to 90% of them singletons. The source material was peripheral blood. These receptors were taken from a woman in her thirties with COVID-19, enrolled during active disease. Both conserved end residues are trimmed from each CDR3. The listing skips clone size in some rows; elsewhere it reads once, few, many or a size class.

CDR3 protein: ATSDPSGGEFYNEQF; V gene: TRBV24-1; clone size: -; J gene: TRBJ2-1
CDR3 protein: ASSHILGTNEQF; V gene: TRBV4-1; clone size: -; J gene: TRBJ2-1
CDR3 protein: ASIERGPKNIQY; V gene: TRBV19; clone size: -; J gene: TRBJ2-4
CDR3 protein: ASSSPTGVLYGYT; V gene: TRBV7-9; clone size: once; J gene: TRBJ1-2
CDR3 protein: ASSQKSRRYTIY; V gene: TRBV3-1/TRBV3-2; clone size: -; J gene: TRBJ1-3
CDR3 protein: ASSRGYNYGYT; V gene: TRBV14; clone size: -; J gene: TRBJ1-2
CDR3 protein: SVTPDRNTGELF; V gene: TRBV29-1; clone size: -; J gene: TRBJ2-2
CDR3 protein: ASSDGVRIAGGTYEQY; V gene: TRBV2; clone size: once; J gene: TRBJ2-7
CDR3 protein: ASSPGQGGEKLF; V gene: TRBV18; clone size: once; J gene: TRBJ1-4
CDR3 protein: ASMTDEAF; V gene: TRBV19; clone size: -; J gene: TRBJ1-1
CDR3 protein: ASSRPQKVNTGELF; V gene: TRBV18; clone size: -; J gene: TRBJ2-2
CDR3 protein: ASSVATGQSYGYT; V gene: TRBV9; clone size: -; J gene: TRBJ1-2
CDR3 protein: ASSFSSKADTQY; V gene: TRBV28; clone size: -; J gene: TRBJ2-3
CDR3 protein: ASSLGLEDGYT; V gene: TRBV7-9; clone size: -; J gene: TRBJ1-2
CDR3 protein: ASSRLAGGPDTQY; V gene: TRBV7-6; clone size: -; J gene: TRBJ2-3
CDR3 protein: ASSSDEGSGGHIYNEQF; V gene: TRBV5-4; clone size: -; J gene: TRBJ2-1
CDR3 protein: ASSLGGNTGELF; V gene: TRBV7-6; clone size: -; J gene: TRBJ2-2
CDR3 protein: ASSGWGGNEQF; V gene: TRBV19; clone size: -; J gene: TRBJ2-1
CDR3 protein: ASRGQGHQPQH; V gene: TRBV19; clone size: -; J gene: TRBJ1-5
CDR3 protein: ASSYRGVGNTEAF; V gene: TRBV2; clone size: -; J gene: TRBJ1-1
CDR3 protein: ASSPSSRGRGSEAF; V gene: TRBV18; clone size: -; J gene: TRBJ1-1
CDR3 protein: ASNAPDRGPGYT; V gene: TRBV6-4; clone size: -; J gene: TRBJ1-2
CDR3 protein: ASGQSNTEAF; V gene: TRBV6-6; clone size: -; J gene: TRBJ1-1
CDR3 protein: ASRHPGAGGYT; V gene: TRBV28; clone size: -; J gene: TRBJ1-2
CDR3 protein: AWRGLAATDTQY; V gene: TRBV30; clone size: few; J gene: TRBJ2-3
CDR3 protein: ASRRTGTHSGNTIY; V gene: TRBV19; clone size: -; J gene: TRBJ1-3
CDR3 protein: ASSYYRMAGEAF; V gene: TRBV6-5; clone size: -; J gene: TRBJ1-1
CDR3 protein: ASRMWGSGDTQY; V gene: TRBV5-6; clone size: -; J gene: TRBJ2-3
CDR3 protein: ASSETGGPY; V gene: TRBV2; clone size: -; J gene: TRBJ1-2
CDR3 protein: ASSPVELSGYT; V gene: TRBV12-3/TRBV12-4; clone size: once; J gene: TRBJ1-2
CDR3 protein: ASSQLNSGANVLT; V gene: TRBV14; clone size: -; J gene: TRBJ2-6
CDR3 protein: SVGTQANYGYT; V gene: TRBV29-1; clone size: -; J gene: TRBJ1-2
CDR3 protein: ASSEISLGAGYNEQF; V gene: TRBV6-1; clone size: -; J gene: TRBJ2-1
CDR3 protein: ASSLRNQPQH; V gene: TRBV19; clone size: -; J gene: TRBJ1-5
CDR3 protein: ASSPGLAGDGTKNIQY; V gene: TRBV18; clone size: many; J gene: TRBJ2-4
CDR3 protein: ASSRGNYGYT; V gene: TRBV18; clone size: -; J gene: TRBJ1-2
CDR3 protein: ASRFRGIDEQF; V gene: TRBV5-8; clone size: -; J gene: TRBJ2-1
CDR3 protein: ATFGGTEAF; V gene: TRBV27; clone size: -; J gene: TRBJ1-1
CDR3 protein: SVGALQETQY; V gene: TRBV29-1; clone size: -; J gene: TRBJ2-5
CDR3 protein: ASNNPSGGQETQY; V gene: TRBV5-1; clone size: -; J gene: TRBJ2-5
CDR3 protein: ASTRRETNSPLH; V gene: TRBV19; clone size: once; J gene: TRBJ1-6
CDR3 protein: ASSISRTDQPQH; V gene: TRBV19; clone size: -; J gene: TRBJ1-5
CDR3 protein: ASSLERDRGRNNEKLF; V gene: TRBV7-2; clone size: -; J gene: TRBJ1-4
CDR3 protein: ASSLAGGNYGYT; V gene: TRBV7-2; clone size: once; J gene: TRBJ1-2
CDR3 protein: ASSQDGTPYNSPLH; V gene: TRBV4-1; clone size: once; J gene: TRBJ1-6
CDR3 protein: AGTSGGLNTGELF; V gene: TRBV2; clone size: -; J gene: TRBJ2-2
CDR3 protein: ASSLVYGDYGYT; V gene: TRBV5-4; clone size: once; J gene: TRBJ1-2
CDR3 protein: ASSEGGTPLH; V gene: TRBV19; clone size: -; J gene: TRBJ1-6
CDR3 protein: ASSLGHKTAHSYNEQF; V gene: TRBV11-2; clone size: -; J gene: TRBJ2-1
CDR3 protein: ASIPPRGREETQY; V gene: TRBV6-5; clone size: -; J gene: TRBJ2-5
CDR3 protein: ATSDLRSGYT; V gene: TRBV24-1; clone size: -; J gene: TRBJ1-2
CDR3 protein: ASSPSGTAGYT; V gene: TRBV27; clone size: -; J gene: TRBJ1-2
CDR3 protein: ASSHHGTGNTEAF; V gene: TRBV3-1/TRBV3-2; clone size: -; J gene: TRBJ1-1
CDR3 protein: ASSLSGQGNSPLH; V gene: TRBV7-2; clone size: -; J gene: TRBJ1-6
CDR3 protein: ASSTDRGNEKLF; V gene: TRBV5-4; clone size: -; J gene: TRBJ1-4
CDR3 protein: ASSWTDSYGYT; V gene: TRBV2; clone size: -; J gene: TRBJ1-2